What follows are 16 T cell receptor beta chains derived from one specimen sequenced in a study of T cells in Graves' hyperthyroidism and ophthalmopathy. Amplified TCR beta CDR3 regions came from RNA transcripts. HTBI primers were employed in a first-round RT-PCR of the TCR CDR3. TCRdb analysed the multiplex PCR reads with MiXCR anew, one entry per CDR3 protein. The sample lists about 290,000 distinct CDR3 sequences, around a sixth seen once, with around 34% in the top ten. The sequencing sample was made of blood. All receptors derive from a man between 25 and 39 years old with Graves' hyperthyroidism.

This clonotype was observed a few times. J is TRBJ1-1 and V is TRBV6-1, with a tentative D call TRBD1 (5 bases). Trimming stripped 7 bases from V and 5 bases from J, with 20 bases between. The CDR3 runs to 15 residues. Germline V gives CDR1 MNHNS, CDR2 SASEGT. CDR3 residues: CASTLERGGGTEAFF. The DNA for the CDR3 is TGTGCCAGCACCTTAGAAAGGGGTGGGGGGACTGAAGCTTTCTTT.

A word on this clonotype: Since a much larger clone is just one base distant, this may be a read error. This rearrangement joins TRBV6-1 to TRBJ2-4; possibly TRBD2 for D (6 bases). The CDR3 extends over 13 amino acids. Trimming shortened V by 8 bases and J by 8 bases, and 16 bases separated the two germline ends. Germline V lookup: CDR1 MNHNS, CDR2 SASEGT. CDR3 sequence (DNA): TGTGCCAGCGCCAGCACATGGAGGGACATTCAGTACTTC. It yields the protein CASASTWRDIQYF.

In this sample, this clonotype turned up a few times. The chain joins TRBV19 to TRBJ2-7, with D possibly called TRBD1 or TRBD2 (5 bases each). Germline values: CDR1 LNHDA, CDR2 SQIVND (reference sequence). The CDR3 covers 16 residues. Trimming cost V 4 bases and J 3 bases, with 19 bases left between them. This CDR3 is CASSRATGSRGYEQYF. The CDR3 coding sequence is TGTGCCAGTAGTAGGGCTACGGGCTCGAGGGGCTACGAGCAGTACTTC.

There are many counts of this clonotype. The rearrangement links TRBV7-2 to TRBJ1-5, with 9 bases that match TRBD1. The CDR3 has 15 residues. The germline V gene encodes CDR1 SGHTA and CDR2 FQGNSA. V shed 7 bases and J 6 bases; nucleotides not matched to a gene: 10. CDR3 region: CASTSTQGAGQPQHF. The CDR3 DNA reads as TGTGCCAGCACCTCCACACAGGGGGCCGGTCAGCCCCAGCATTTT.

This clonotype has a count of ten or more. The chain uses TRBV12-3 or TRBV12-4 and TRBJ2-1, with D possibly TRBD1 on 5 matching bases. The CDR3 length is 15 residues. The V gene lost 6 bases and the J gene lost 4 bases, with 16 bases spanning the gap. The CDR3 coding sequence is TGTGCCAGCAGCCCCGACAGTTTGCAATACAATGAGCAGTTCTTC. Its translation: CASSPDSLQYNEQFF.

The chain is built from TRBV30 and TRBJ1-4; 8 positions match TRBD1. V dropped 3 bases and J dropped 7; count of bases not matched to a gene: 13. This CDR3 is built from 16 residues. Per germline, CDR1 GTSNPN and CDR2 SVGIG (reference sequence). The CDR3 nucleotides are TGTGCCTGGAGCAACATCATCACAGGGGGAGTTGAAAAACTGTTTTTT. Its protein is CAWSNIITGGVEKLFF.

In this sample, this clonotype turned up a few times. The chain employs TRBV6-4 and TRBJ1-1; the D gene is possibly TRBD1 (6 bases). The germline gives CDR1 MRHNA, CDR2 SNTAGT. The CDR3 has 13 amino acids. Trimming pared 3 bases from V and 5 bases from J, leaving 10 bases between. CDR3 DNA sequence: TGTGCCAGCAGTGATGAGGGGGGGACTGAAGCTTTCTTT. Its protein is CASSDEGGTEAFF.

This clonotype came up many times. CDR3: CASSQGASNEKLFF. The CDR3 bases are TGTGCCAGCAGTCAGGGGGCCTCTAATGAAAAACTGTTTTTT. The rearrangement uses TRBV12-3 or TRBV12-4 and TRBJ1-4; 8 bases line up with TRBD1. The CDR3 sequence is 14 residues long. With V trimmed by 5 bases and J by 3 bases, 2 bases remained unmatched.

For this clonotype: It may be a read error: a sequence one base away is much more abundant. J is TRBJ1-1 and V is TRBV13; D unresolved. There are 11 residues in the CDR3. Germline CDR1 reads PRHDT; CDR2 reads FYEKMQ (reference sequence). The CDR3 DNA follows: TGTGCCAGCAGCTTAGCGGAAGAAGATTTCTTT. Amino acids: CASSLAEEDFF.

The gene calls are TRBV5-1 and TRBJ2-3; perhaps TRBD1 as D (6 bases). CDR1 and CDR2 (germline): SGHRS, YFSETQ. With 3 bases removed from V and 5 bases from J, the gap between germline ends came to 10 bases. This CDR3 is built from 13 residues. The chain's CDR3 is CASSSGAKDTQYF. The CDR3 DNA is TGCGCCAGCAGCTCAGGGGCCAAAGATACGCAGTATTTT.

This chain joins TRBV6-1 and TRBJ1-4; D unclear. The germline CDR1 and CDR2 sequences are MNHNS and SASEGT. Deletions cut 1 base from V and 7 bases from J, with 7 bases between. This CDR3 has 13 amino acids. The chain's CDR3 is CASSEVGIEKLFF. Here the CDR3 DNA reads TGTGCCAGCAGTGAAGTGGGAATTGAAAAACTGTTTTTT.

CDR3 loop: CAWSDRAENYNEQFF. As DNA, the CDR3 is TGTGCCTGGAGTGATCGGGCCGAAAACTACAATGAGCAGTTCTTC. V and J are TRBV30 and TRBJ2-1; D gene unclear. This CDR3 contains 15 residues. Looked up from germline, CDR1 is GTSNPN and CDR2 is SVGIG (reference sequence). Trimming removed 1 base at V and 3 bases at J, with 13 bases between.

CDR3 bases: TGTGCCAGCAGCTTAGTCACAGGGTCAGAGACCCAGTACTTC. Translating gives CASSLVTGSETQYF. This chain joins TRBV7-2 and TRBJ2-5; a weak D match, TRBD1 (6 bases). The V and J ends lost 1 base and 4 bases respectively, with 10 bases between them. The CDR3 is 14 amino acids. Germline V gene lookup returns CDR1 SGHTA and CDR2 FQGNSA.

This clonotype occurred many times. The V call is TRBV12-3 or TRBV12-4, the J call TRBJ2-1, with D unresolved. CDR3 length: 15 amino acids. Trimming removed 0 bases from V and 4 bases from J, with 10 bases in between. The CDR3 nucleotides are TGTGCCAGCAGTTTAGCTCAAGACGGTTACAATGAGCAGTTCTTC. Residues: CASSLAQDGYNEQFF.

This clonotype was seen many times. V is TRBV12-3 or TRBV12-4 and J is TRBJ2-7, with TRBD2 matching 7 bases. The trim removed 2 bases at V and 3 bases at J, leaving 1 base unmatched. The length of the CDR3 is 13 residues. The CDR3: CASSLKRDYEQYF. CDR3 nucleotides: TGTGCCAGCAGTTTAAAGCGGGACTACGAGCAGTACTTC.

The rearrangement joins TRBV20-1 to TRBJ2-1, with 12 bases fitting TRBD2. With V trimmed by 3 bases and J by 6 bases, 9 bases remained unmatched. Looked up from germline, CDR1 is DFQATT and CDR2 is SNEGSKA (reference sequence). The CDR3 has 16 residues. The CDR3 sequence is CSARDRLAGDGNEQFF. CDR3 DNA: TGCAGTGCTAGGGATCGACTAGCGGGAGATGGCAATGAGCAGTTCTTC.